This T cell receptor beta chain was obtained from a study of T cell responses to AZD1222 COVID-19 vaccine. The length of the CDR3 is 15 residues. Germline V lookup: CDR1 KGHDR, CDR2 SFDVKD. Trimming shortened V by 4 bases and J by 0 bases, and 9 bases separated the two germline ends. The table lists this clone with a count of one. Some clones are missing from TCRdb's copy, which holds only in-frame ones; the method was immunoSEQ multiplex PCR. The sample has about 75,000 clones, around nine tenths seen once. The gene calls are TRBV24-1 and TRBJ1-5; no firm D call. Sequenced here: peripheral blood, sampled 28 days after the second AZD1222 dose. The TCR comes from an adult who received the AZD1222 COVID-19 vaccine. The CDR3, as DNA: TGTGCCACCAGTGAGGGGTTGTATAGCAATCAGCCCCAGCATTTT. Encoded protein: CATSEGLYSNQPQHF.